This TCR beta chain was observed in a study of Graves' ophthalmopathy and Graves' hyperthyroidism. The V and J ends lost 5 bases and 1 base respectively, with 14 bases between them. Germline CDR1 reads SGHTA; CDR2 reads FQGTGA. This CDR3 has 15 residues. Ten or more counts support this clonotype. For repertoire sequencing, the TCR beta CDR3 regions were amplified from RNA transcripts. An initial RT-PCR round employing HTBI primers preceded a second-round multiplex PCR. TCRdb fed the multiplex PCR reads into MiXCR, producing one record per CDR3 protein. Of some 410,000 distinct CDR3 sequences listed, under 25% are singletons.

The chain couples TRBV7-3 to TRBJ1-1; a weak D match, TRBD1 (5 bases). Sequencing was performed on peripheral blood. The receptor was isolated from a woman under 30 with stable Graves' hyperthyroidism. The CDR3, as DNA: TGTGCCAGCAGCGCAACCGGGACGGAGAACACTGAAGCTTTCTTT. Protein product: CASSATGTENTEAFF.